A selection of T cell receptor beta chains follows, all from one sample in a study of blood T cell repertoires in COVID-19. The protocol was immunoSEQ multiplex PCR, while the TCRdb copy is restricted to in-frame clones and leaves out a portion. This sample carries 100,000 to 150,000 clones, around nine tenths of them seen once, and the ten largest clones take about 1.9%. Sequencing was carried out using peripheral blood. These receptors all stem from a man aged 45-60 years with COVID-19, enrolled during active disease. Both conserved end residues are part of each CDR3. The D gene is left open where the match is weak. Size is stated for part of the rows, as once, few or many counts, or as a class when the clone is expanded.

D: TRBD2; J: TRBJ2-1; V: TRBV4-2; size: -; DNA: TGTGCCAGCAGCCAAGGGAGCGGGAGTGGGCTCTACAATGAGCAGTTCTTC; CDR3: CASSQGSGSGLYNEQFF
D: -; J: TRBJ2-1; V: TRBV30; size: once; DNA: TGTGCCTGGAGTCCAGTAGCGGTCAATGAGCAGTTCTTC; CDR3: CAWSPVAVNEQFF
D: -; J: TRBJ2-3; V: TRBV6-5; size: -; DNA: TGTGCCAGCAAGGCGGGAAGCCCAGATACGCAGTATTTT; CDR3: CASKAGSPDTQYF
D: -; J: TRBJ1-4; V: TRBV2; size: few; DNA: TGTGCCAGCAGTGAGCAGGCACTTCTCGAAAAACTGTTTTTT; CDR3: CASSEQALLEKLFF
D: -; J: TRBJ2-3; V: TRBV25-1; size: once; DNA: TGTGCCAGCAGTGACTGGGGCCCGGATACGCAGTATTTT; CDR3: CASSDWGPDTQYF
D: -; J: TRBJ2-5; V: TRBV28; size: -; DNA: TGTGCCAGCAGTTCCCGGGTTCAAGAGACCCAGTACTTC; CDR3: CASSSRVQETQYF
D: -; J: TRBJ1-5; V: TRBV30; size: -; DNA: TGTGCCTGGAGTGAACGAGGAAATCAGCCCCAGCATTTT; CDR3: CAWSERGNQPQHF
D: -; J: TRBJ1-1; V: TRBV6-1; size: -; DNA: TGTGCCAGCAGTGAAGGAGGTTCTAACACTGAAGCTTTCTTT; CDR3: CASSEGGSNTEAFF
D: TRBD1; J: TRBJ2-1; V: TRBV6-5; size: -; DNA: TGTGCCAGCAGTTACTCGACAGGTCAGGGGGCCAATGAGCAGTTCTTC; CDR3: CASSYSTGQGANEQFF
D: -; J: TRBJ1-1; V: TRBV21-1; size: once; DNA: TGTGCCAGCAGCAAAGGAATGCAGGACAGCCCTGAAGCTTTCTTT; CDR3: CASSKGMQDSPEAFF
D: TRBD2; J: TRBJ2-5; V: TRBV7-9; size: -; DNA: TGTGCCAGCAGCGCCGGGACTAGCGGGAGGGCCTATGAGACCCAGTACTTC; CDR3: CASSAGTSGRAYETQYF
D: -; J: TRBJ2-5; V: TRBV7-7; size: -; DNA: TGTGCCAGCAGCCTAGGGGCCTCACAAGAGACCCAGTACTTC; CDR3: CASSLGASQETQYF